These 4 T cell receptor beta chains came from one sample sequenced in a study of patients and donors after allogeneic stem cell transplantation. TCRdb re-derived calls from the RT-PCR reads in MiXCR, one entry per CDR3 protein. The sample holds some 960,000 distinct CDR3 sequences; 15% to 20% are singletons and the top ten take 6%. Sequencing was carried out using blood, either unsorted or a sorted T cell fraction (not recorded which). All receptors derive from a human donor who was either an allogeneic HSCT recipient or a stem cell or donor lymphocyte infusion donor (not recorded which). It is not recorded whose cells these are; they may come from a transplant donor.

This clonotype has a handful of counts. This chain joins TRBV29-1 and TRBJ1-1; the match to TRBD1 covers 8 bases. Germline V lookup: CDR1 SQVTM, CDR2 ANQGSEA. Trimming took 6 bases from V and 11 from J; bases not matched to a gene: 8. This CDR3 has 11 amino acids. Here the CDR3 DNA reads TGCAGCGTCAGGGGGCGAGAGAACGCTTTCTTT. It is translated as CSVRGRENAFF.

This chain's CDR3 is CASGVYAGGPDTQYF. The CDR3 nucleotides read TGTGCCAGCGGGGTCTATGCGGGGGGGCCAGATACGCAGTATTTT. This rearrangement joins TRBV6-1 to TRBJ2-3; 9 bases agree with TRBD2. The CDR3 has 15 residues. Per germline, CDR1 MNHNS and CDR2 SASEGT. The J segment lost 4 bases and the V segment lost 8 bases, leaving 10 bases of the junction unmatched.

V gene TRBV29-1 combines with J gene TRBJ2-7; 8 nucleotides align to TRBD2. The germline V gene has CDR1 SQVTM and CDR2 ANQGSEA. The CDR3 covers 13 residues. J lost 3 bases, V lost 7 bases, and 8 bases had no gene match. CDR3 sequence: CSAGAGEGYEQYF. The CDR3 coding sequence is TGCAGCGCCGGAGCGGGAGAAGGCTACGAGCAGTACTTC.

This clonotype has a handful of counts. The V gene is TRBV4-3, the J gene TRBJ2-2, with 11 bases identical to TRBD1. V lost 0 bases and J lost 6; bases outside the gene matches: 9. The germline gives CDR1 LGHNA, CDR2 YSLEER. The CDR3 length is 18 residues. The CDR3 spells CASSQDRIGQGAPGELFF. CDR3 DNA: TGCGCCAGCAGCCAAGATCGTATAGGACAGGGGGCCCCCGGGGAGCTGTTTTTT.